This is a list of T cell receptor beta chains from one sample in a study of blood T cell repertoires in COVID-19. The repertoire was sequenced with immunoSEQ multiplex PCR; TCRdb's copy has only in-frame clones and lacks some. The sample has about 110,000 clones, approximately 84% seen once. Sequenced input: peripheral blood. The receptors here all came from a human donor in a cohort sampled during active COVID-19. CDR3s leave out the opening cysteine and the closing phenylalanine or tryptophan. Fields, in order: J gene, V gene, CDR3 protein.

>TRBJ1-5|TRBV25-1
ASSETESSQPQH
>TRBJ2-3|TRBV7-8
ASSPDPATQDTQY
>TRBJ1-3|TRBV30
AWSETGANTIY
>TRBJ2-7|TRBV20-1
SASLRDLAGSYEQY
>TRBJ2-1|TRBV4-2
ASSQDLRGSYNEQF
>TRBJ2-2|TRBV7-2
ASSSGLAGGYTGELF
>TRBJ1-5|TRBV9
ASSSQGGSQPQH
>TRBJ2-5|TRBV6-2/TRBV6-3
ASSAGKETQY
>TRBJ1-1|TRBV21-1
ASSKGGGMNTEAF
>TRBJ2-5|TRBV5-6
ASSALYGTLQETQY
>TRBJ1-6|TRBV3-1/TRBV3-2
ASSLTRGPHH
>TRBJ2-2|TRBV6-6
ASQTSGTFGELF
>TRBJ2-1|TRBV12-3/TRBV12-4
ASSSGTRKF
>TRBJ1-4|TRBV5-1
ASSLQGAEVEKLF
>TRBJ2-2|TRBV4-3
ASSQEGRGTGELF
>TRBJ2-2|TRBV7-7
ASSQDSGELF
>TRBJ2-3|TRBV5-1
ASAPSGGPSTDTQY
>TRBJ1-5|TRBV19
ASGGTAGVSNQPQH
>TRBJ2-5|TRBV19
ASNPQRGARTQY
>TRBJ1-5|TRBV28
ASSLLGGDAGQPQH
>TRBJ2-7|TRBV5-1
ASSVTSGSYEQY
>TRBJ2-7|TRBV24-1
ATSDEGAREQY
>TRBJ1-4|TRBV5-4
ASSLAGRTNEKLF
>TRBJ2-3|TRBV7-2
ASSSLRLTDTQY
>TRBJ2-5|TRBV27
ASSSQGISETQY
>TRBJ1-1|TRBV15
ATSMGATGTEAF
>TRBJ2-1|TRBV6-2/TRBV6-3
ASSPGLAGGDEQF
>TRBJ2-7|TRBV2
ASEDNYEQY
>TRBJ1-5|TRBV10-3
AISSGTANQPQH
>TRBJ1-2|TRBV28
ASSPGGLSDYGYT